These 6 T cell receptor beta chains were all obtained from the same sample, sequenced in a study of CD8 T cells in ankylosing spondylitis. Study conclusions and caveats: A motif in TCR beta, a set of roughly 8 highly homologous variants, appeared characteristic of ankylosing spondylitis blood.

One entry per CDR3 protein results from TCRdb running MiXCR on the 5' RACE reads. The sample consists of 700,000 or so distinct CDR3 sequences, 15% to 20% of them appearing once. These receptors have no known antigen. The specimen sequenced was blood, either unsorted or a sorted T cell fraction (not recorded which). The receptor source for this set is a male donor with ankylosing spondylitis.

The chain carries TRBV28 and TRBJ2-2; D not resolved. Germline loops: CDR1 MDHEN, CDR2 SYDVKM. The ends were cut back, 4 bases at V and 5 bases at J, with 11 bases in the middle. The CDR3 extends over 14 amino acids. The CDR3 sequence is CASSWLVGTGELFF. Here the CDR3 DNA reads TGTGCCAGCAGTTGGTTAGTTGGTACCGGGGAGCTGTTTTTT.

The chain recombines TRBV6-1 with TRBJ1-3; tentatively, D is TRBD1 (6 bases). V was trimmed by 6 bases and J by 0 bases, leaving 15 bases between them. CDR3 length: 16 amino acids. Germline V gene lookup returns CDR1 MNHNS and CDR2 SASEGT. The CDR3 sequence: CASRVQGFNSGNTIYF. CDR3 sequence (DNA): TGTGCCAGCAGGGTACAGGGCTTCAACTCTGGAAACACCATATATTTT.

V and J are TRBV28 and TRBJ2-7; the match to TRBD2 covers 10 bases. There are 14 residues in the CDR3. Germline assignment: CDR1 MDHEN and CDR2 SYDVKM. V lost 4 bases to trimming and J lost 3 bases; unmatched junction nucleotides: 3. The CDR3 is CASSSSGSLYEQYF. The DNA of the CDR3 is TGTGCCAGCAGTTCTAGCGGGAGCCTCTACGAGCAGTACTTC.

This clonotype has at least ten counts. The chain links TRBV20-1 to TRBJ2-7; weak D call: TRBD2 (5 bases). V was clipped by 6 bases and J by 1 base, with 10 bases between them. This CDR3 is built from 12 residues. Germline V gene lookup returns CDR1 DFQATT and CDR2 SNEGSKA (reference sequence). The CDR3 loop is CSAGWTSYEQYF. CDR3 coding DNA: TGCAGTGCCGGCTGGACTTCCTACGAGCAGTACTTC.

This clonotype was counted ten times or more. The chain links TRBV24-1 to TRBJ2-3; the D gene could be TRBD1 or TRBD2 (5 bases each). CDR1 is KGHDR, CDR2 SFDVKD, per germline. The CDR3 contains 13 residues. V lost 9 bases and J 4 bases, leaving 13 bases between the germline ends. CDR3 sequence reads: CATSGHSADTQYF. The CDR3 DNA reads as TGTGCCACCTCGGGGCATAGCGCAGATACGCAGTATTTT.

This clonotype came up many times. The V gene is TRBV4-2, the J gene TRBJ2-7, with 9 bases identical to TRBD2. J was trimmed by 0 bases and V by 6 bases; bases with no gene match: 3. The CDR3 is 14 residues long. The germline V gene encodes CDR1 LGHNA and CDR2 YNFKEQ. CDR3 in amino acids: CASSRLADSYEQYF. The DNA for the CDR3 is TGTGCCAGCAGTCGACTAGCGGACTCCTACGAGCAGTACTTC.